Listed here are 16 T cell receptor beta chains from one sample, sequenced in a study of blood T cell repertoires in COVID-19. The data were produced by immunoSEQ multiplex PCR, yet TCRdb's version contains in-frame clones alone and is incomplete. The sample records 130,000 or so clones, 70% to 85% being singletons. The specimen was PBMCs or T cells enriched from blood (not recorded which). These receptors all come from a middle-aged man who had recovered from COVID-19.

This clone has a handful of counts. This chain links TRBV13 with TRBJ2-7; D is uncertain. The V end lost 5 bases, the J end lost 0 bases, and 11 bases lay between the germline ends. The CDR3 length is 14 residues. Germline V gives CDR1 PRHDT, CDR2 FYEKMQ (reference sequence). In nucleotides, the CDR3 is TGTGCCAGCAGCCCGGTGGGCGTCTCCTACGAGCAGTACTTC. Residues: CASSPVGVSYEQYF.

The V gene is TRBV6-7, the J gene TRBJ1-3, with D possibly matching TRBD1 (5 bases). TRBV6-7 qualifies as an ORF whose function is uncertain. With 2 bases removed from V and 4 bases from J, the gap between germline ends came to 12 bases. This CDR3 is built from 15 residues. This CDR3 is CASSYNWGVGNTIYF. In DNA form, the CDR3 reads TGTGCCAGCAGTTACAATTGGGGGGTGGGAAACACCATATATTTT.

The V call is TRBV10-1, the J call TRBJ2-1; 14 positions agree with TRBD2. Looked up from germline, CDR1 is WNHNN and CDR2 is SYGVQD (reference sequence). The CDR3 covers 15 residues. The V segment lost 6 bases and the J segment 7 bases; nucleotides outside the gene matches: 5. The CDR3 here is CASSQTSGGVNEQFF. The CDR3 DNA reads TGCGCCAGCAGCCAGACTAGCGGGGGGGTTAATGAGCAGTTCTTC.

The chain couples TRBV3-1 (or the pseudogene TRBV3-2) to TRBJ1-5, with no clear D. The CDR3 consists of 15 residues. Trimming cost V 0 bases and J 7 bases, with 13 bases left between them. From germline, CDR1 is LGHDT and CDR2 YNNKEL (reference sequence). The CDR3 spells CASSQDAAGGQPQHF. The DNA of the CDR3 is TGTGCCAGCAGCCAAGATGCGGCAGGAGGACAGCCCCAGCATTTT.

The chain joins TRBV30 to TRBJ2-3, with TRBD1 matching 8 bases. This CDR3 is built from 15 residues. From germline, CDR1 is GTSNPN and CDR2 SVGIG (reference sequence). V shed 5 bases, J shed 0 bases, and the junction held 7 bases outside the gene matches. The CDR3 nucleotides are TGTGCCTGGGGGGGACAGGAGAGAAGCACAGATACGCAGTATTTT. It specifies CAWGGQERSTDTQYF.

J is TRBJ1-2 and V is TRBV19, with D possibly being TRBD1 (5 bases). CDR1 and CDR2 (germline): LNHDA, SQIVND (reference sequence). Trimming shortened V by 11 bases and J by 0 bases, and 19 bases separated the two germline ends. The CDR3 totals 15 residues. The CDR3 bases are TGTGCCGCAAGTAGTACAACAGGAACTAACTATGGCTACACCTTC. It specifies CAASSTTGTNYGYTF.

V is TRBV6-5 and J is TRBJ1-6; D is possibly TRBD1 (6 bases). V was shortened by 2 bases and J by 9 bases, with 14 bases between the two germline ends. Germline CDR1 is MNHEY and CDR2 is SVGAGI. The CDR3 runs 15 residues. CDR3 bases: TGTGCCAGCAGTTACGAAGGGGGGGCCCGTTCACCCCTCCACTTT. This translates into CASSYEGGARSPLHF.

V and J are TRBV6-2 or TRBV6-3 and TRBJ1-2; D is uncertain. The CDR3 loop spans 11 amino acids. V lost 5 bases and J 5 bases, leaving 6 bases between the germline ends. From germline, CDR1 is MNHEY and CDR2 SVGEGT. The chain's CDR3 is CASSVQYGYTF. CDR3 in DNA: TGTGCCAGCAGTGTCCAATATGGCTACACCTTC.

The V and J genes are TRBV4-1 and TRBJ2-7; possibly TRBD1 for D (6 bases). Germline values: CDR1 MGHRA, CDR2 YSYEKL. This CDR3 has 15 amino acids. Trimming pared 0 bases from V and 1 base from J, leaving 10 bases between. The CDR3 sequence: CASSQEPDRSYEQYF. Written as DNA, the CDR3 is TGCGCCAGCAGCCAAGAGCCGGACAGATCCTACGAGCAGTACTTC.

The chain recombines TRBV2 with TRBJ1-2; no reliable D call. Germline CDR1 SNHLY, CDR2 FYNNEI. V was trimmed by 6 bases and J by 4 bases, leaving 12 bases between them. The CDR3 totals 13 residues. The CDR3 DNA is TGTGCCAGCAGCCCGGGAGCCCTCTATGGCTACACCTTC. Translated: CASSPGALYGYTF.

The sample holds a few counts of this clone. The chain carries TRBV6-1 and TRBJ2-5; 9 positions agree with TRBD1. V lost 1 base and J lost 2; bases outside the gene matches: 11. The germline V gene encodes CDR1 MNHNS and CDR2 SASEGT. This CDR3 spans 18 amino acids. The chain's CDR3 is CASSEVPLQGAPQETQYF. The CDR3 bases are TGTGCCAGCAGTGAAGTACCTCTACAGGGGGCACCGCAAGAGACCCAGTACTTC.

The CDR3 region has the DNA TGTGCCAGCAGGGGTCCGGGACAGACGACTGGAAACACCATATATTTT. The encoded protein is CASRGPGQTTGNTIYF. The rearrangement joins TRBV28 to TRBJ1-3, with 7 bases identical to TRBD1. The CDR3 spans 16 residues. V lost 6 bases and J lost 2; bases outside the gene matches: 10. Germline-derived CDR1 and CDR2 are MDHEN and SYDVKM.

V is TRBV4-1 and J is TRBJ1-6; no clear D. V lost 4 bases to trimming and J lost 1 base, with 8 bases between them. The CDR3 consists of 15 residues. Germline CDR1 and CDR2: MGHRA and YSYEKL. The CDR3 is CASSLIESYNSPLHF. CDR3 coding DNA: TGCGCCAGCAGCCTAATAGAGTCCTATAATTCACCCCTCCACTTT.

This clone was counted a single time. CDR3 coding DNA: TGTGCCAGCTCACTACTTCGGACTAGCGGGGGCCTTTCCTCCTACGAGCAGTACTTC. Amino acid sequence: CASSLLRTSGGLSSYEQYF. The chain uses TRBV18 and TRBJ2-7; 13 bases match TRBD2. Germline V gives CDR1 KGHSH, CDR2 LQKENI. V trimming: 4 bases; J trimming: 0 bases; junction bases outside the gene matches: 12. This CDR3 is 19 amino acids long.

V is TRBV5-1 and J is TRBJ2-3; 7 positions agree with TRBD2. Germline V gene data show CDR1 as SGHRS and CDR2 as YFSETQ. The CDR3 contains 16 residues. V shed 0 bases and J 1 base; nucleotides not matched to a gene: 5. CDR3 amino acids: CASSLEASGRTDTQYF. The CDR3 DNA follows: TGCGCCAGCAGCTTGGAGGCTAGCGGACGCACAGATACGCAGTATTTT.

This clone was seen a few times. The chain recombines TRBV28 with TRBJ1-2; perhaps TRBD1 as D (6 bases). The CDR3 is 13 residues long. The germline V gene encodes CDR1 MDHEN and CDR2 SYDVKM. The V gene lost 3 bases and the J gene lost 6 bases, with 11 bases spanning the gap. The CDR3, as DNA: TGTGCCAGCAGTTTCGAGGGGGTTCATGGCTACACCTTC. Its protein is CASSFEGVHGYTF.